This TCR beta chain was retrieved from a study of blood T cell repertoires in COVID-19. About the research overall: Some COVID-19 samples were acute and others convalescent; all came from the United States, Italy and Spain. Nucleic acid was either cDNA or gDNA, and it came from T cells, B-cell-depleted T cells, or PBMCs.

As originally analysed: Amplified reference gene primers provided the basis for estimating nucleated cell counts. Clones were sequenced by immunoSEQ multiplex PCR, and TCRdb holds only the in-frame ones, with some missing. The V and J calls and clone size are taken from that table; D and trimming were inferred from the DNA. In the table there are about 74,000 clones, approximately 84% of which are singletons. J gave up 2 bases and V 3 bases, and 7 bases lay outside the gene matches. The CDR3 length is 16 residues. CDR1 and CDR2 (germline): SGHRS, YFSETQ. J is TRBJ2-5 and V is TRBV5-1; 10 nucleotides line up with TRBD1. Sequencing was done on a sample of peripheral blood. The sequence came from a man between 65 and 85 years old with acute or convalescent COVID-19. The CDR3 DNA reads TGCGCCAGCAGCTCCCCGGGACAGGGGAAACAAGAGACCCAGTACTTC. Its protein product is CASSSPGQGKQETQYF.